This paragraph covers one TCR beta chain sequence. Its antigen is as yet unknown. V gave up 4 bases and J gave up 0 bases, with 21 bases separating them. The CDR3 runs to 18 residues. Germline values: CDR1 SGHVS, CDR2 FQNEAQ. The data originate from a study of cytotoxic CD8 clonotypes in ibrutinib-treated CLL. Using immunoSEQ multiplex PCR, the repertoire was profiled, and TCRdb retains in-frame clones only, with some absent. The profile shows 35,000 to 55,000 clones, about 70% of them singletons. General observations from the study: Clonality, elevated at ibrutinib response, dropped back toward baseline at progression.

Sequencing used PBMCs, obtained after 12 months of ibrutinib treatment. This clonotype originated in a human donor with chronic lymphocytic leukemia. This chain connects TRBV7-8 to TRBJ1-2, with a possible D match to TRBD1 (6 bases). The CDR3, as DNA: TGTGCCAGCAGCTCCTCCGCTGCCGGGACACCTTCTAACTATGGCTACACCTTC. It codes for CASSSSAAGTPSNYGYTF.